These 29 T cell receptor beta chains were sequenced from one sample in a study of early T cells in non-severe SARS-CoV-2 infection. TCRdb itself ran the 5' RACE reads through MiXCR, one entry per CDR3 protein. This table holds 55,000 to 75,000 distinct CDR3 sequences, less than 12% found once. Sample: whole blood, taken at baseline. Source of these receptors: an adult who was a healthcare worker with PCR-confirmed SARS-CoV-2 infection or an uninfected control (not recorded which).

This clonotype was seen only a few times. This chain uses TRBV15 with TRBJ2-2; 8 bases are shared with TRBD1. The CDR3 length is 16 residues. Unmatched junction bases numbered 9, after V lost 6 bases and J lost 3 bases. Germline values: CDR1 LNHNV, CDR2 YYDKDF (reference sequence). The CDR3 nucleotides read TGTGCCACCAGGTTGGGGCAGGGGGCCTACACCGGGGAGCTGTTTTTT. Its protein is CATRLGQGAYTGELFF. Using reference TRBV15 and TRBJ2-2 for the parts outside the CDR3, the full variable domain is DAMVIQNPRYQVTQFGKPVTLSCSQTLNHNVMYWYQQKSSQAPKLLFHYYDKDFNNEADTPDNFQSRRPNTSFCFLDIRSPGLGDTAMYLCATRLGQGAYTGELFFGEGSRLTVL.

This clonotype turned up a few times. CDR3 DNA: TGTGCCAGCAGTTTCCCCCCCCCGGGTCTTAATGAGCAGTTCTTC. This translates into CASSFPPPGLNEQFF. This chain links TRBV28 with TRBJ2-1, with D unresolved. The V and J ends lost 3 bases and 7 bases respectively, with 16 bases between them. The CDR3 extends over 15 amino acids. Germline V gene sequence: CDR1 MDHEN, CDR2 SYDVKM.

CDR3 in DNA: TGTGCCAGCAGTTACGCAGGGCTGAATGAGCAGTTCTTC. This encodes CASSYAGLNEQFF. The chain employs TRBV6-2 or TRBV6-3 and TRBJ2-1; the D gene is possibly TRBD1 (5 bases). The CDR3 loop spans 13 amino acids. Germline CDR1 is MNHEY and CDR2 is SVGEGT. Trimming removed 2 bases from V and 7 bases from J, with 9 bases in between.

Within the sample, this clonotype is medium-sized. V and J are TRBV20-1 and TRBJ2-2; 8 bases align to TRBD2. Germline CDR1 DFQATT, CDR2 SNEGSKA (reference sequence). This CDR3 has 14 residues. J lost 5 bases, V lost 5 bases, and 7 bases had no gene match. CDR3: CSAPRAGGTGELFF. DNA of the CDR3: TGCAGTGCTCCGAGGGCGGGAGGAACCGGGGAGCTGTTTTTT.

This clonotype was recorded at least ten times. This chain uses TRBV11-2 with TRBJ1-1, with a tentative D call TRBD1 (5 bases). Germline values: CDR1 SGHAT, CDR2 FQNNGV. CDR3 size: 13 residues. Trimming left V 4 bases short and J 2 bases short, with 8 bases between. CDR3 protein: CASSSDRNTEAFF. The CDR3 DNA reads TGTGCCAGCAGCTCCGACAGAAACACTGAAGCTTTCTTT.

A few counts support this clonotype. The CDR3: CASSQDRGYRNEQFF. The CDR3 DNA is TGCGCCAGCAGCCAAGATAGGGGATACCGCAATGAGCAGTTCTTC. J is TRBJ2-1 and V is TRBV4-3, with TRBD1 as a possible D gene (5 bases). V was shortened by 0 bases and J by 6 bases, with 12 bases between the two germline ends. The CDR3 has 15 amino acids. The germline gives CDR1 LGHNA, CDR2 YSLEER.

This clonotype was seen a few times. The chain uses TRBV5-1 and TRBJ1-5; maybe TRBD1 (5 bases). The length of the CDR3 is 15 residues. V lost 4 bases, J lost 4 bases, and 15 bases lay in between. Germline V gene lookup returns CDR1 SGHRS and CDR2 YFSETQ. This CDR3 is CASSLGTGGNQPQHF. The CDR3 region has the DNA TGCGCCAGCAGCCTGGGGACCGGGGGGAATCAGCCCCAGCATTTT.

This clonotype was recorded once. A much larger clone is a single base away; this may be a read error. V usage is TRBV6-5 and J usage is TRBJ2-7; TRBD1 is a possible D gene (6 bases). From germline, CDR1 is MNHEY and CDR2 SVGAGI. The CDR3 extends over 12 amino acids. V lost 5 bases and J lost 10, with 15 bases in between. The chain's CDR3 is CASSPNQGQQYF. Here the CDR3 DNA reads TGTGCCAGCAGTCCGAATCAGGGGCAACAGTACTTC.

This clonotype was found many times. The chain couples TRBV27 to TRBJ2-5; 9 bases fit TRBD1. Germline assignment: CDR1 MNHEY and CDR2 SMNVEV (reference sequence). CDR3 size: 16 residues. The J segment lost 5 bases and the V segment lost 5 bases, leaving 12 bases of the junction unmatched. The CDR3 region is CASSLRDRGFGETQYF. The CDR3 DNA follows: TGTGCCAGCAGTCTTCGTGACAGGGGGTTTGGGGAGACCCAGTACTTC.

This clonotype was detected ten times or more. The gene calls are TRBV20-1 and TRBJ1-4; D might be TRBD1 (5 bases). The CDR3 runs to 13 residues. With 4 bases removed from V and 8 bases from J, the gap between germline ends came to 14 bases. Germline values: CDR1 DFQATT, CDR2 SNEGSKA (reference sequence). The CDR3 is CSAILRQTEKLFF. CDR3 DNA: TGCAGTGCTATCCTAAGACAGACCGAAAAACTGTTTTTT.

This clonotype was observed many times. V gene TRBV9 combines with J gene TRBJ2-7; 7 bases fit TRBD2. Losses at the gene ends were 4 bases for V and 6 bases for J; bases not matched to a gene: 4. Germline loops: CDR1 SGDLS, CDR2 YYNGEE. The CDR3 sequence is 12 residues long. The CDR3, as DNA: TGTGCCAGCAGCCCGGGGGGTACCGAGCAGTACTTC. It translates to CASSPGGTEQYF.

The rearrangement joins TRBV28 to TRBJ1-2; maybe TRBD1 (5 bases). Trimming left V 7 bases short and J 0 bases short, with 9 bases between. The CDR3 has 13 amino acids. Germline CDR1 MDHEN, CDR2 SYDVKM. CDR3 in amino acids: CASTTATNYGYTF. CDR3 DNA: TGTGCCAGCACGACAGCAACTAACTATGGCTACACCTTC.

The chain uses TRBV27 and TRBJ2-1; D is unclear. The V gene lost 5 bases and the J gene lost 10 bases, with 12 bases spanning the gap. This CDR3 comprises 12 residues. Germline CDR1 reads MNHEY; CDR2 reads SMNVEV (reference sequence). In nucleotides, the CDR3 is TGTGCCAGCAGTCGGGTCCACGGGGAGCAGTTCTTC. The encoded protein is CASSRVHGEQFF.

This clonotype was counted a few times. The CDR3 region is CASSPRAIKGAHEQYF. DNA of the CDR3: TGTGCCAGCTCACCACGGGCTATAAAAGGGGCCCACGAGCAGTACTTC. This chain links TRBV18 with TRBJ2-7, with D possibly matching TRBD1 (5 bases). The germline V gene encodes CDR1 KGHSH and CDR2 LQKENI. The V gene lost 1 base and the J gene lost 5 bases, with 18 bases spanning the gap. This CDR3 has 16 residues.

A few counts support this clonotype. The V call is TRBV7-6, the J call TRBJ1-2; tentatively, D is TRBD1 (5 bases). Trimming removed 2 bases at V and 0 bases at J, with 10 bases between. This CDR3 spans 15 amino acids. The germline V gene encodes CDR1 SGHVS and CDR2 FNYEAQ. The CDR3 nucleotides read TGTGCCAGCAGCTTAAGCCAGGGAGCTAACTATGGCTACACCTTC. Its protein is CASSLSQGANYGYTF. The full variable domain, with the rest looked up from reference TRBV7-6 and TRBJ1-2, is GAGVSQSPRYKVTKRGQDVALRCDPISGHVSLYWYRQALGQGPEFLTYFNYEAQQDKSGLPNDRFSAERPEGSISTLTIQRTEQRDSAMYRCASSLSQGANYGYTFGSGTRLTVV.

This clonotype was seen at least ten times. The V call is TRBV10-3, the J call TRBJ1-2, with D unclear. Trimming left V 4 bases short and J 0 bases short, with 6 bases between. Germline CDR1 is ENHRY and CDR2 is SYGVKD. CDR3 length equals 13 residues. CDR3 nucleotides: TGTGCCATCAGTGGGACCGCTAACTATGGCTACACCTTC. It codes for CAISGTANYGYTF.

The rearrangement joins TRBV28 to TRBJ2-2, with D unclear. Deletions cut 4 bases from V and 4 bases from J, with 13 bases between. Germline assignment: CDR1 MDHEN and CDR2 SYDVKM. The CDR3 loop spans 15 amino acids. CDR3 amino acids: CASSYGILSTGELFF. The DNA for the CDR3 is TGTGCCAGCAGTTATGGGATCCTGAGCACCGGGGAGCTGTTTTTT.

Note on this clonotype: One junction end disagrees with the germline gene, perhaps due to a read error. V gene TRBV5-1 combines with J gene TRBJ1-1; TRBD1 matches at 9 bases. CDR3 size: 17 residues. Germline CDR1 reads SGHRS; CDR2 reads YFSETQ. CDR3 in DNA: TGCGCCAGCAGCTCCGTCCCGGGACAGGGTATCCGGACTGAAGTTTTCTTT. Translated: CASSSVPGQGIRTEVFF.

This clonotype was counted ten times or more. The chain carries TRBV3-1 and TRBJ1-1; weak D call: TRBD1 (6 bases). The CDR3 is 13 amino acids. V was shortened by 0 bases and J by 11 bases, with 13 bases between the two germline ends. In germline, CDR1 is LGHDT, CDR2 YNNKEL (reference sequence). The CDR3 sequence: CASSQDTGRSAFF. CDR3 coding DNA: TGTGCCAGCAGCCAAGATACAGGGCGTTCGGCTTTCTTT.

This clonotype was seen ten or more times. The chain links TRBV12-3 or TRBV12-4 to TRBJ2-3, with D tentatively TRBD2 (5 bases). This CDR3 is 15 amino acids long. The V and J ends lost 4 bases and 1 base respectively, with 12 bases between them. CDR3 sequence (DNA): TGTGCCAGCAGTTCGTACGGGGATCGCACAGATACGCAGTATTTT. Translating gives CASSSYGDRTDTQYF.

CDR3 sequence (DNA): TGTGCCAGCAGCTTGCTCACGGTAGCCTACGAGCAGTACTTC. This codes for CASSLLTVAYEQYF. The chain uses TRBV7-9 and TRBJ2-7; D remains unclear. Trimming took off 3 bases at V and 2 bases at J, with 11 bases between the two ends. Looked up from germline, CDR1 is SEHNR and CDR2 is FQNEAQ (reference sequence). The CDR3 is 14 amino acids.

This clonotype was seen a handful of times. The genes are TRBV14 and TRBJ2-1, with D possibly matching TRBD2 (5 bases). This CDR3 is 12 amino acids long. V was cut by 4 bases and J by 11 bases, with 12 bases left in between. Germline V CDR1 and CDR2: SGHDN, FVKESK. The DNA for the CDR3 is TGTGCCAGCAGCCCCAGCGGACCTCAGCAGTTCTTC. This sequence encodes CASSPSGPQQFF. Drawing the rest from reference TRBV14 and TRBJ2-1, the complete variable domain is EAGVTQFPSHSVIEKGQTVTLRCDPISGHDNLYWYRRVMGKEIKFLLHFVKESKQDESGMPNNRFLAERTGGTYSTLKVQPAELEDSGVYFCASSPSGPQQFFGPGTRLTVL.

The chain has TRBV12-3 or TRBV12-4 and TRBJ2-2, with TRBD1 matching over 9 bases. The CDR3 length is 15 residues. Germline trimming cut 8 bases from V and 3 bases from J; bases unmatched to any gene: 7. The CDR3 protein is CASSSGTGYTGELFF. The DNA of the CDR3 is TGTGCCAGCTCCTCCGGGACAGGGTACACCGGGGAGCTGTTTTTT.

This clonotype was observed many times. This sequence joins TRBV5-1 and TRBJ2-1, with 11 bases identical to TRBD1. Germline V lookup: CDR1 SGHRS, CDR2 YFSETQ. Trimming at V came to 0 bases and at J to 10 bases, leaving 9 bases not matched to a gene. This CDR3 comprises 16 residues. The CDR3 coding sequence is TGCGCCAGCAGCTTGGCCGCGGGACAGGGGGTCATCGAGCAGTTCTTC. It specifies CASSLAAGQGVIEQFF.

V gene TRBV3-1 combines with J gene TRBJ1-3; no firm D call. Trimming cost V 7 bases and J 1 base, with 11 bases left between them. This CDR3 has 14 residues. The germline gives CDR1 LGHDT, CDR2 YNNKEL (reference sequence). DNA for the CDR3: TGTGCCAGCAACCTCCGGGGATCTGGAAACACCATATATTTT. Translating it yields CASNLRGSGNTIYF. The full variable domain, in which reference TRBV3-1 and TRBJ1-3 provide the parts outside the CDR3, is DTAVSQTPKYLVTQMGNDKSIKCEQNLGHDTMYWYKQDSKKFLKIMFSYNNKELIINETVPNRFSPKSPDKAHLNLHINSLELGDSAVYFCASNLRGSGNTIYFGEGSWLTVV.

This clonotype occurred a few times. The CDR3 protein is CASTRRRDQETQYF. In DNA, the CDR3 is TGTGCCAGTACCCGCAGGCGGGACCAAGAGACCCAGTACTTC. The chain recombines TRBV19 with TRBJ2-5; perhaps TRBD2 as D (5 bases). The CDR3 covers 14 residues. Germline CDR1 LNHDA, CDR2 SQIVND (reference sequence). V was trimmed by 7 bases and J by 0 bases, leaving 12 bases between them.

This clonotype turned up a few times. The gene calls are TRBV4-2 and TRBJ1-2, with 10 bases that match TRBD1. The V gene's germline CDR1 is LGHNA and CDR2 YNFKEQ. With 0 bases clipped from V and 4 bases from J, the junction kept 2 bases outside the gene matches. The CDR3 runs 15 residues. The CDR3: CASSQETGGIYGYTF. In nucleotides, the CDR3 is TGTGCCAGCAGCCAAGAGACAGGGGGCATCTATGGCTACACCTTC.

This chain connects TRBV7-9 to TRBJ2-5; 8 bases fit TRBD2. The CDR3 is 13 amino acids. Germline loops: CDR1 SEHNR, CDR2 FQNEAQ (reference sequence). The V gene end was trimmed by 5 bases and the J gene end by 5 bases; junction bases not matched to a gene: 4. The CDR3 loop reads CASSRAGGETQYF. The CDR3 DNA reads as TGTGCCAGCAGCCGGGCGGGAGGCGAGACCCAGTACTTC.

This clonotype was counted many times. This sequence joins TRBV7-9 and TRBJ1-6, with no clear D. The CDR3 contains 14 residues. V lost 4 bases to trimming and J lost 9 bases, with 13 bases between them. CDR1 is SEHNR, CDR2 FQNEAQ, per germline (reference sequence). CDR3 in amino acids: CASSSGFAGSPLHF. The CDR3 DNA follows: TGTGCCAGCAGCTCGGGTTTTGCTGGTTCACCCCTCCACTTT.